One and the same sample provided the 5 T cell receptor beta chains below, sequenced in a study of regulatory T cells in long-lasting Graves disease. Time point given: newly diagnosed GD, antithyroid drugs for less than 3 months. RNA isolated from PBMCs was used to make the TCR library. TCR beta libraries were built with iRepertoire HTBI primers and Arm-PCR of CDR3 regions. TCRdb re-derived calls from the multiplex PCR reads in MiXCR, one entry per CDR3 protein. The sample carries hundreds of thousands of distinct CDR3 sequences, 16% recorded once. These data were also reused for a study on T cells in Graves' hyperthyroidism and ophthalmopathy.

This specimen was peripheral blood mononuclear cells (PBMCs), taken at new diagnosis, from a patient treated with antithyroid drugs. The receptors shown here come from a woman aged 35-65 years with Graves disease.

Notes on this clonotype: This may arise from a read error, as a much more abundant clone is one base away. The gene calls are TRBV6-1 and TRBJ2-1, with 7 nucleotides matching TRBD1. CDR1 is MNHNS, CDR2 SASEGT, per germline. This CDR3 region has 15 residues. V lost 4 bases to trimming and J lost 2 bases; unmatched junction nucleotides: 5. In nucleotides, the CDR3 is TGTGCCAGCAGTGGCCCGGGACAGACCTACAATGAGCAGTTCTTC. It yields the protein CASSGPGQTYNEQFF.

The sample holds a few counts of this clonotype. The V gene is TRBV6-1, the J gene TRBJ1-1; D gene unclear. The CDR3 spans 13 residues. CDR1 is MNHNS and CDR2 is SASEGT in the germline V gene. Trimming cost V 8 bases and J 0 bases, with 10 bases left between them. CDR3 loop: CASGLLMNTEAFF. As DNA, the CDR3 is TGTGCCAGCGGACTGCTTATGAACACTGAAGCTTTCTTT.

The chain joins TRBV5-6 to TRBJ2-7; 9 bases fit TRBD2. Losses at the gene ends were 0 bases for V and 2 bases for J; bases not matched to a gene: 3. The germline CDR1 and CDR2 sequences are SGHDT and YYEEEE. This CDR3 is 15 amino acids long. CDR3 DNA: TGTGCCAGCAGCTTGGATGGCGGGGGGGCCTACGAGCAGTACTTC. It is translated as CASSLDGGGAYEQYF.

This clonotype was counted ten times or more. V is TRBV2 and J is TRBJ1-1, with D hard to call. The CDR3 extends over 12 amino acids. Per germline, CDR1 SNHLY and CDR2 FYNNEI. V lost 6 bases, J lost 10 bases, and 15 bases lay in between. The CDR3, as DNA: TGTGCCAGCAGGGTCGAAACCCCAGGAGCTTTCTTT. This encodes CASRVETPGAFF.

For this clonotype: One base away lies a much larger clone, so this may be a sequencing read error. V is TRBV2 and J is TRBJ1-1; D not resolved. The CDR3 is 13 amino acids. The germline V gene encodes CDR1 SNHLY and CDR2 FYNNEI. V was trimmed by 4 bases and J by 6 bases, leaving 12 bases between them. The CDR3 here is CASSGEVGPEAFF. The CDR3 DNA follows: TGTGCCAGCAGTGGGGAGGTGGGCCCTGAAGCTTTCTTT.